Described below is a single TCR beta chain sequence and its context. Its specific antigen is unknown. Base qualities are not recorded, but no much larger clone differs from it by a single base. The cohort was made up of about 670 healthy bone marrow donors. Cohort members were all nominally healthy when sampled, although unrecorded immune exposures were likely present. The donor tested CMV seronegative and was one of the 352 seronegative cohort members. A peripheral blood sample was collected from each donor, and TCR beta sequencing was performed on peripheral blood mononuclear cells. Genomic DNA was extracted from the blood cell samples with the Qiagen DNeasy Blood Extraction Kit. CDR1 LNHDA and CDR2 SQIVND are derived from the germline V gene (reference sequence). V and J lose 6 bases and 1 base, and a span of 10 bases separates them. There are 14 amino acids in the CDR3, from cysteine to phenylalanine inclusive. The DNA shown is the 42-base CDR3, in frame from base 1.

The sample is drawn from a study of cytomegalovirus exposure and HLA in healthy donors (dated by TCRdb to about 2017). About the full investigation: In an earlier analysis of approximately 640 of the donors, under 300 Gb of sequence data and 117 million unique TCR beta sequences from 180 million or so T cells were reported. Approximately 310 gigabases of sequencing data and roughly 81 million unique TCR sequences made up an early release that covered approximately 620 HLA-typed donors. Among the approximately 400 genotyped donors, 75% to 90% belonged to the genetic ancestry cluster associated with self-reported Caucasian donors. The study aimed to test whether cataloging public T cell receptors could reveal signatures of past pathogen exposure. The study used immunosequencing to profile the T cell repertoires of more than 650 subjects and linked those repertoires to cytomegalovirus serostatus. In addition to the first cohort of 650 to 800 subjects, a separate validation cohort of 130 or so different subjects was used. The study combined high-throughput TCR immunosequencing, statistical association of individual TCRs with disease status, and machine learning to predict cytomegalovirus infection status. A later analysis re-examined previously published TCR beta repertoires from more than 600 donors and added high-resolution HLA genotyping to investigate patterns of TCR occurrence. In the later analysis, no new phenotypic data were used to find candidate immune exposures; instead, reliance was placed on TCR beta sequences and their occurrence across donors. An earlier analysis of nearly 600 of the donors applied high-throughput TCR beta sequencing to assess whether each TCR beta V gene segment acted as functional or pseudogenic. Donor age, sex, ethnicity and CMV serostatus were compiled together with the repertoire data. Genome-wide SNP genotypes for about 65% of the roughly 700 donors were used in a later genetic analysis, which treated that subset as a discovery cohort. All discovery cohort repertoires had been generated using a single sequencing platform. Both class I and class II loci were covered by HLA typing, at four-digit resolution. Typing coverage varied by locus: roughly 629-640 donors for A, B, C, DRB1 and DQB1; 500 to 550 for DQA1; around 570 for DPA1; around 490 for DPB1. Roughly 5 DR-DQ haplotypes were handled as single units for association and clustering, since linkage in the cohort was strong. Across approximately 400 genotyped donors of the cohort, an average of roughly 230,000 unique TCR beta nucleotide sequences per donor were sequenced, and roughly 20% of those sequences were non-productive.

Points the paper makes about the study in general: In a later analysis, the rate of TCR association differed among HLA loci, with DRB1 alleles having the most associated TCRs and HLA-C alleles having the fewest. A later analysis reported that several top co-occurrence clusters appeared linked to parvovirus B19, influenza, CMV and Epstein-Barr virus. When HLA alleles, especially DR and DQ, strongly co-occurred, TCR associations were difficult to assign to individual alleles. Specific HLA alleles were associated with 15,000 to 20,000 TCR beta sequences at a false discovery rate of 0.05 in a later analysis. The earlier analysis of 587 of the donors excluded 15 to 20 rarely observed V segments, including chromosome 9 orphons, because counts were too low. In a later analysis, HLA-associated TCR beta chains showed more clonal expansion and lower generation probabilities than non-associated chains that were equally common. In a later genetic analysis, a missense DCLRE1C variant was associated with V-gene and J-gene trimming of TCR beta chains, and the association was replicated in an independent cohort. Compared with the roughly 710-donor mean, donors in an Asian-associated ancestry cluster had fewer N-insertions in productive TCRs, according to a later genetic analysis. Presence/absence analyses assumed roughly uniform sequencing depth across donors, an assumption that may not hold. In a later analysis, most CMV-associated TCR beta chains were found to appear HLA-restricted, with HLA associations seemingly driven largely by CMV exposure. Because the 87-base-pair reads could not distinguish some IMGT-functional V segments, including TRBV6-2 and TRBV6-3, those segments were excluded. Three of the identified cytomegalovirus-associated TCR beta chains were confirmed in vitro to be specific for cytomegalovirus antigens. The study listed 164 TCR beta chains as associated with cytomegalovirus. A cluster of highly shared sequence variants was judged likely to represent a technical artifact of the sequencing pipeline. A further reported finding was that TCR beta sequences accurately predicted the HLA-A and HLA-B alleles for most subjects in the first cohort. Linkage disequilibrium might explain the correlated functional status among segregating V segments, but an unknown experimental factor could not be excluded. Because HLA typing was missing for some donors at each locus, association tests included only the typed subset. In an earlier analysis of 500 to 650 of the donors, most TCR beta V segments appeared in productive rearrangements about 90% or about 30% of the time, broadly matching IMGT annotations. Most TCR sequences were observed very rarely across donors, whereas some public TCRs were present in many individuals. The cohort was sequenced for TCR beta chains only, and without alpha or paired-chain data the features that could be detected were limited. According to the authors, the approach could potentially be generalized to other disease states and immunological phenotypes. The classifier was reported to diagnose cytomegalovirus status with high specificity and sensitivity in both the original and validation cohorts. The only immune exposure information available for the cohort was CMV serostatus.

The library was produced with the immunoSEQ multiplex PCR assay. For the multiplex PCR, a mixture combining 60 forward primers for TCR Vbeta segments and 13 reverse primers for TCR Jbeta segments was used. The CDR3 region of rearranged TCR beta genes was amplified from genomic DNA with a multiplex PCR assay. The Illumina HiSeq System was used to sequence the amplified TCR beta libraries as 87-base-pair reads. In the authors' own workflow: A later analysis tallied roughly 80 million unique TCR beta chains across the 666 repertoires, and approximately 12 million of those chains were shared by two or more donors. Raw reads were error-corrected and collapsed into unique sequences with a nearest-neighbor algorithm that merged closely related sequences to remove PCR and sequencing errors. V, D and J gene segments were assigned by aligning CDR3 sequences to IMGT reference sequences. For a sequence to be retained, at least a six-nucleotide match to both a V gene segment and a J gene segment was required. Rearrangements were called productive when the CDR3 lacked stop codons and stayed in frame with V and J; all others were non-productive. CDR3 was defined according to IMGT convention as the region running from the second conserved V-encoded cysteine to the conserved J-encoded phenylalanine. In an earlier analysis of around 640 of the donors, sequences lacking an unambiguous match to a single V gene segment were excluded. An earlier analysis of just under 600 of the donors called V segments functional above 56.7% productive rearrangements and segregating when the between-donor standard deviation exceeded 5%. To diagnose cytomegalovirus status from the catalog of TCR beta chain sequences, a statistical classification framework was built. A later analysis assigned V and J genes by comparing TCR nucleotide sequences with IMGT/GENE-DB human TR gene sequences. A later analysis assigned CDR3 sequences and most-parsimonious VDJ recombination scenarios with the TCRdist pipeline. In a later analysis, each TCR beta chain was defined by its CDR3 amino acid sequence together with its V-gene family, and reads lacking a unique V-gene family were excluded. To address suspected cross-contamination and a sequencing artifact, a later analysis removed 550 to 750 highly shared, low-generation-probability nucleotide sequences. In a later analysis, a clonal expansion index was calculated for each public chain from normalized within-repertoire ranks of inferred template counts. In a later analysis, generation probabilities were computed with a VDJ recombination model fitted to out-of-frame rearrangements, and the resulting probabilities were checked against IGoR. Hypergeometric tests were used in a later analysis to score TCR-TCR, TCR-HLA and TCR-CMV co-occurrence, with a repertoire-size bias correction applied to the TCR pairs. A later analysis estimated false discovery rates by permuting HLA or CMV assignments 20 times. In a later analysis, co-occurring TCRs were grouped using DBSCAN, and TCRdist sequence similarity was added for clustering within HLA-allele-positive subsets. For co-occurrence clustering, repertoires with fewer than 30,000 or more than 120,000 public chains were excluded, along with four or five repertoires with anomalous nucleotide sharing. TCRdb limited this immuneACCESS table to in-frame rearrangements with V and J called. A share of clones is missing; checked studies link under half to unresolved V genes, and the rest is unexplained. V and J calls and clone size are copied from that table; D and trimming were computed from the DNA. This sample lists over 130,000 clones; 76% were detected once. The ten biggest clones cover roughly 1.9% of the sample.

The sequence came from a man aged 40-49 years in good health and CMV-seronegative. This chain joins TRBV19 to TRBJ2-1; the D gene is perhaps TRBD2, from 5 matching bases. Sequencing was done on a sample of PBMCs. The encoded CDR3 is CASSLLDSYNEQFF. The base sequence is TGTGCCAGTAGCCTACTAGATTCCTACAATGAGCAGTTCTTC.